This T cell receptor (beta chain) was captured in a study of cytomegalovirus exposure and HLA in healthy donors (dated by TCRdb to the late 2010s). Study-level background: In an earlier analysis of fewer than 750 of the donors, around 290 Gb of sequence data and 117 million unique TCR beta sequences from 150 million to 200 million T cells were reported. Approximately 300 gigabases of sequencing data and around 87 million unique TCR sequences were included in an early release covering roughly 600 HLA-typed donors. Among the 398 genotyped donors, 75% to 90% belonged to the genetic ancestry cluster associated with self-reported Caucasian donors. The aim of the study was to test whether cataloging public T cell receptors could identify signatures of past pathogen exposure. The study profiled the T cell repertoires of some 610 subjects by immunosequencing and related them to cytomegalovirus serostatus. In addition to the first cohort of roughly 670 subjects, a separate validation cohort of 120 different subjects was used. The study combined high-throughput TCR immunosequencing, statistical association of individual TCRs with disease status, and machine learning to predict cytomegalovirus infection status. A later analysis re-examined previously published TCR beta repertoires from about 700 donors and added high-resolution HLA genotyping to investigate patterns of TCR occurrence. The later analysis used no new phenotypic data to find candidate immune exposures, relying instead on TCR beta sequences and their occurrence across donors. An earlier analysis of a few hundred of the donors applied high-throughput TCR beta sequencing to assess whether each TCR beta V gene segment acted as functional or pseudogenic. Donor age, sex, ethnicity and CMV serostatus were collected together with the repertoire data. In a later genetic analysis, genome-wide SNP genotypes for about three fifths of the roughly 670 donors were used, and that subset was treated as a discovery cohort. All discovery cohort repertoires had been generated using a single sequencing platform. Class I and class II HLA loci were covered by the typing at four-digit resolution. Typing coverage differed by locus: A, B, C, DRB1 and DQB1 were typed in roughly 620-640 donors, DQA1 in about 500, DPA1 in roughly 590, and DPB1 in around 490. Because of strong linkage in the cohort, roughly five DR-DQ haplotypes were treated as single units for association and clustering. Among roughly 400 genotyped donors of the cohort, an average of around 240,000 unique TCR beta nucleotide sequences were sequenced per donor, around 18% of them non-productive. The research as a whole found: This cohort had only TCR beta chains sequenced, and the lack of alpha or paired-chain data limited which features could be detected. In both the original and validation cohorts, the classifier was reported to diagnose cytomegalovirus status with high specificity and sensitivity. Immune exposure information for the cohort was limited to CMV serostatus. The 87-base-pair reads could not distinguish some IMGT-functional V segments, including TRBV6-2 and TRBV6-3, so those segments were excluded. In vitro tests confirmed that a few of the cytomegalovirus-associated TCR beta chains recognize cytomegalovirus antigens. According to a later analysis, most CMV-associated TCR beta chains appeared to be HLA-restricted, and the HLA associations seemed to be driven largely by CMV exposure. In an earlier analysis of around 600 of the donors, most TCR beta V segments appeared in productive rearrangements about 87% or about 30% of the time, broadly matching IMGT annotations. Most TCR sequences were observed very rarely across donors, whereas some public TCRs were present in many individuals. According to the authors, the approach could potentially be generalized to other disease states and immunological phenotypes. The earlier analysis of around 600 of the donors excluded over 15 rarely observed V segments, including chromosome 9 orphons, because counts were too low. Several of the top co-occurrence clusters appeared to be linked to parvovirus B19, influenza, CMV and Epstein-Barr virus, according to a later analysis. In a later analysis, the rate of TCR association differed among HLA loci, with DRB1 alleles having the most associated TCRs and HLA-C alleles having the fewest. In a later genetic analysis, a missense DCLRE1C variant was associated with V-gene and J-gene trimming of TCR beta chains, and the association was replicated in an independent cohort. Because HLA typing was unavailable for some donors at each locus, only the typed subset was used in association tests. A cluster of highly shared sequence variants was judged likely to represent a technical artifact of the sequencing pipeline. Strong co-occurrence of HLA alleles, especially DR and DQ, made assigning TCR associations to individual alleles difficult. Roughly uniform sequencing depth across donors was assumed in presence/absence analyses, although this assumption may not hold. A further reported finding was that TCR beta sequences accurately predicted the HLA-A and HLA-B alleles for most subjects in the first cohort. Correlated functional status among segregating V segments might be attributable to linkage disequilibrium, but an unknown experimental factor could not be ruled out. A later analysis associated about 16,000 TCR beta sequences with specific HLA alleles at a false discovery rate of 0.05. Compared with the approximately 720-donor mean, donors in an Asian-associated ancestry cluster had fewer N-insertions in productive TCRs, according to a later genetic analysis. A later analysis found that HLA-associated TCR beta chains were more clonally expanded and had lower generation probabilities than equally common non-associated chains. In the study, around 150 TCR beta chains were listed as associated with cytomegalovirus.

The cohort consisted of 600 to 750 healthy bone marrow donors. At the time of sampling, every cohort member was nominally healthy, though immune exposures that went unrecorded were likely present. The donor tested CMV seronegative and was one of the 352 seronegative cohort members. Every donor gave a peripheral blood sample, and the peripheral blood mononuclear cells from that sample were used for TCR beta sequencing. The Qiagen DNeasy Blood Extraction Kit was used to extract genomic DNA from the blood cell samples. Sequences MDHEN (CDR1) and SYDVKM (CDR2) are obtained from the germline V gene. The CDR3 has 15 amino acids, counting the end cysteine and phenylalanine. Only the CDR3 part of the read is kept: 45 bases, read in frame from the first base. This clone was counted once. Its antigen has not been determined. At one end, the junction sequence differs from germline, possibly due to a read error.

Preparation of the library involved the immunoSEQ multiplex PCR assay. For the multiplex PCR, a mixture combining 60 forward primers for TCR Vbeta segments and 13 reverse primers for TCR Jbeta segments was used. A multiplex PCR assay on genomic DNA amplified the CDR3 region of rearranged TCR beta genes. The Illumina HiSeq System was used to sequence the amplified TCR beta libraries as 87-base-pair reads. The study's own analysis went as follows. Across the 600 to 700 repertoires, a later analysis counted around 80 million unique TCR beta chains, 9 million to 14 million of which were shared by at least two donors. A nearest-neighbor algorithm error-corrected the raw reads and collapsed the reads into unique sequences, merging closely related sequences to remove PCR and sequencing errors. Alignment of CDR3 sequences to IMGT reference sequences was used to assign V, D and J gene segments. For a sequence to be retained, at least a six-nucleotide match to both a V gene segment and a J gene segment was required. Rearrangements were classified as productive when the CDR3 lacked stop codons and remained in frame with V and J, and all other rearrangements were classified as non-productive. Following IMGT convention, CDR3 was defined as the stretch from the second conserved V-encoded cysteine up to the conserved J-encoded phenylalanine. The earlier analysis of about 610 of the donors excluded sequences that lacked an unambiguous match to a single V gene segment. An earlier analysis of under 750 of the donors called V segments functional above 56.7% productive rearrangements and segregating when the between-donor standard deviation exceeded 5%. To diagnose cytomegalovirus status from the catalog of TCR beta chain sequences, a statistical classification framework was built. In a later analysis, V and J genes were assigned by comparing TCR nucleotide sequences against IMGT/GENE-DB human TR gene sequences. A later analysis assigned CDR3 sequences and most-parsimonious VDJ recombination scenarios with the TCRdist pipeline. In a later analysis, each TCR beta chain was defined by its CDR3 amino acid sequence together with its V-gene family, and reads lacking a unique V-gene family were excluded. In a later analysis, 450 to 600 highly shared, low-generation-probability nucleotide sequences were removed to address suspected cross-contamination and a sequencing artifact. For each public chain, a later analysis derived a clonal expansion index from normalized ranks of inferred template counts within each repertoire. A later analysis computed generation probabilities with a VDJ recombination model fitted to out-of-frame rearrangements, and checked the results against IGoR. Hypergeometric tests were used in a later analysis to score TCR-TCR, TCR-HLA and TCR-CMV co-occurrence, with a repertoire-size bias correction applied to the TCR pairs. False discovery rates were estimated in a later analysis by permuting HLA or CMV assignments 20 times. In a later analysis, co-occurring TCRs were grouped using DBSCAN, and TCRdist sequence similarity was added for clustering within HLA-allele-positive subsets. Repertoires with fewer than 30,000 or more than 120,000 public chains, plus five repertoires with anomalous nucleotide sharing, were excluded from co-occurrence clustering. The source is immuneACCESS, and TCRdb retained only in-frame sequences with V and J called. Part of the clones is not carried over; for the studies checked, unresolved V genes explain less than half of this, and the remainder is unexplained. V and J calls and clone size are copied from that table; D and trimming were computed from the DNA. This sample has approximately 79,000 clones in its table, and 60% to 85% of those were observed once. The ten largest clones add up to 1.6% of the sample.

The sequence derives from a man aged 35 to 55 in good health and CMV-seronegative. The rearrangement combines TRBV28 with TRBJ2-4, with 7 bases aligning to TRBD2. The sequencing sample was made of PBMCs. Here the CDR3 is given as CASSLFASGKNSQYF. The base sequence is TGTGCCAGCAGTTTATTTGCTAGCGGCAAAAACAGTCAGTACTTC.